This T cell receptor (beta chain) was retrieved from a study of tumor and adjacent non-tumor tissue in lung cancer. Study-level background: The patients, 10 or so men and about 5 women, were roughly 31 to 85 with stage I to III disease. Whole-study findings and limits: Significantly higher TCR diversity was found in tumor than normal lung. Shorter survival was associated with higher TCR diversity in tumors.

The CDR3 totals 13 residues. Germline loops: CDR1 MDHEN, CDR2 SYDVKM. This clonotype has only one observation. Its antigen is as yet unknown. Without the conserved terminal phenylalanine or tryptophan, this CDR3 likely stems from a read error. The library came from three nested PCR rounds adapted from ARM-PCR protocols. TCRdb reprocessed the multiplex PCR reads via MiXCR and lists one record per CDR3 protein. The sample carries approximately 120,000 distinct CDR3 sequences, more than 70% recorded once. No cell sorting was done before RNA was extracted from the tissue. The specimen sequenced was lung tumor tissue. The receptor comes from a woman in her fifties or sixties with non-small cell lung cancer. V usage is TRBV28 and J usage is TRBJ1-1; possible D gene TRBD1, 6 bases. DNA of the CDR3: TGTACCAGCAGTTTGAGGGGGGAAACTGAAGCTTTCTAT. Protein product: CTSSLRGETEAFY.